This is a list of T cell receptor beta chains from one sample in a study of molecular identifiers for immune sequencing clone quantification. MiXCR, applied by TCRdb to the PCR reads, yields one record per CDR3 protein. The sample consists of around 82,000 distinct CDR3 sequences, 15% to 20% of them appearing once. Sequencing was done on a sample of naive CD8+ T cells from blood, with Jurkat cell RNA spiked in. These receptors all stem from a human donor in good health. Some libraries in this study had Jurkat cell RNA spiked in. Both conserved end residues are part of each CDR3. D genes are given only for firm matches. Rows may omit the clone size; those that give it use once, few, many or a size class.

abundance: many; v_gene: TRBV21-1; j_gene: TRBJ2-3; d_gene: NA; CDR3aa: CASKLAGGQDQRTDTQYF; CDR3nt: TGTGCCAGCAAACTAGCGGGAGGCCAGGATCAGCGCACAGATACGCAGTATTTT
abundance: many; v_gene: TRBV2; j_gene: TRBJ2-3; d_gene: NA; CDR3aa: CASSTSRDTPLRTDTQYF; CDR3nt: TGTGCCAGCAGTACAAGCAGGGATACCCCCCTTCGTACAGATACGCAGTATTTT
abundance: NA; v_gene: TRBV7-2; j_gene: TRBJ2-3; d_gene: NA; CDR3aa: CASSLAGRGTDTQYF; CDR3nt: TGTGCCAGCAGCTTAGCAGGACGGGGGACAGATACGCAGTATTTC
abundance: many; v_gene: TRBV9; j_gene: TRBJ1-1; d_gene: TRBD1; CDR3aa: CASSGQGMNTEAFF; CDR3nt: TGTGCCAGCAGCGGACAGGGGATGAACACTGAAGCTTTCTTT
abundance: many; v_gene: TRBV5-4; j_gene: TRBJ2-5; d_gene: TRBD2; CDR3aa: CASSPGTSGETQYF; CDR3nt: TGTGCCAGCAGCCCCGGGACTAGCGGGGAGACCCAGTACTTC
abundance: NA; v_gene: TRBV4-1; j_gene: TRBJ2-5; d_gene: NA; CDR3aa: CASSQVEEETQYF; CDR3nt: TGCGCCAGCAGCCAAGTGGAAGAAGAGACCCAGTACTTC
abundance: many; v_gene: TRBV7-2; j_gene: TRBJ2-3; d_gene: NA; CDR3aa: CASTGGPPSPDTDTQYF; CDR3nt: TGTGCCAGCACTGGGGGGCCACCTAGCCCAGACACAGATACGCAGTATTTT
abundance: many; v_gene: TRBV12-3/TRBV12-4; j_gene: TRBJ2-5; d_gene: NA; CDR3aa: CASSLTSQETQYF; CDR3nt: TGTGCCAGCAGCTTGACATCCCAAGAGACCCAGTACTTC
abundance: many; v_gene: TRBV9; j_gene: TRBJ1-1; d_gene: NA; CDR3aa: CASSSVGGQTEAFF; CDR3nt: TGTGCCAGCAGCTCCGTCGGAGGGCAGACTGAAGCTTTCTTT
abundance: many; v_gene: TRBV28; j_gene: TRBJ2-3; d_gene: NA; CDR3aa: CASSLGVAAYTDTQYF; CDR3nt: TGTGCCAGCAGTCTAGGGGTAGCGGCCTACACAGATACGCAGTATTTT
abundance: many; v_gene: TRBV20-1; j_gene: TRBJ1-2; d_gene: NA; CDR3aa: CSVIITEGTHLIYTF; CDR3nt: TGCAGTGTTATAATAACTGAGGGGACCCACCTTATCTACACCTTC
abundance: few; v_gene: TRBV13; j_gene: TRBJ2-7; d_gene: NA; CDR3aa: CASSKTPHEQYF; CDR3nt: TGTGCCAGCAGCAAAACGCCCCACGAGCAGTACTTC
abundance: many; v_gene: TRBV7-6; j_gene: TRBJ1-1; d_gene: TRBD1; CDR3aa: CASSLEPGQGMNTEAFF; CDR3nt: TGTGCCAGCAGCTTGGAGCCGGGACAGGGTATGAACACTGAAGCTTTCTTT
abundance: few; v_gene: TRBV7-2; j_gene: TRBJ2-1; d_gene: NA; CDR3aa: CASSSGPGVSLSYNEQFF; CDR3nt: TGTGCCAGCAGTTCTGGCCCAGGGGTGAGCCTCTCCTACAATGAGCAGTTCTTC
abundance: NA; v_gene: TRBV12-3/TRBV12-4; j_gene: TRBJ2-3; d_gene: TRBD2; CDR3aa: CASSLGTSGGAVDTQYF; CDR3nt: TGTGCCAGCAGTCTCGGGACTAGCGGGGGGGCGGTAGATACGCAGTATTTT
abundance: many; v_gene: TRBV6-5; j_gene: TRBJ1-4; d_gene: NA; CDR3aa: CASSQEAVVNNEKLFF; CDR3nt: TGTGCCAGCAGCCAAGAGGCGGTAGTCAATAATGAAAAACTGTTTTTT
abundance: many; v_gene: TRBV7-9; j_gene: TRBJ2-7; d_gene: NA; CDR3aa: CASSQGTTYEQYF; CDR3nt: TGTGCCAGCAGCCAGGGGACCACCTACGAGCAGTACTTC
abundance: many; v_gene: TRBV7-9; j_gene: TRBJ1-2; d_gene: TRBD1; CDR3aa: CASSSGTGSGYTF; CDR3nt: TGTGCCAGCAGCTCCGGGACAGGGTCTGGCTACACCTTC
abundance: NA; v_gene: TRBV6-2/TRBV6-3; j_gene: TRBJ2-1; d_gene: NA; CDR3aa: CASRSRDENEQLF; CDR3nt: TGTGCCAGCAGGAGCAGGGACGAGAATGAGCAGCTCTTC
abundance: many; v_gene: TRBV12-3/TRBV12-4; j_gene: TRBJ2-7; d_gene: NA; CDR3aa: CASSPLDGYEQYF; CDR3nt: TGTGCCAGCAGTCCCCTGGACGGGTACGAGCAGTACTTC
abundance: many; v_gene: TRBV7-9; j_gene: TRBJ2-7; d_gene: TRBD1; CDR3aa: CASSSSRDRLSYEQYF; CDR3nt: TGTGCCAGCAGCTCGTCCCGGGACAGGCTAAGCTACGAGCAGTACTTC
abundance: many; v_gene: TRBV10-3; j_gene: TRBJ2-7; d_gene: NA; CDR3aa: CAIRASDEQYF; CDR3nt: TGTGCCATCAGGGCTAGCGACGAGCAGTACTTC
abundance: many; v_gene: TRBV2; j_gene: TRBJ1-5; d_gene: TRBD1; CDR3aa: CASGRGQGYNQPQHF; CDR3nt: TGTGCCAGCGGGAGAGGACAGGGGTACAATCAGCCCCAGCATTTT
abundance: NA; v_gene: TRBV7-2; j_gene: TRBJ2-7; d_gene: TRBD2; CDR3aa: CASSLGGVSGAYEQYF; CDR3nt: TGTGCCAGCAGCTTAGGGGGGGTAAGCGGGGCCTACGAGCAGTACTTC
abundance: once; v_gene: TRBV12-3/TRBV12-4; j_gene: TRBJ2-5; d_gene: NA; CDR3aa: CASTRSFSETQYF; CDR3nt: TGTGCCAGCACCCGAAGTTTTTCTGAGACCCAGTACTTC
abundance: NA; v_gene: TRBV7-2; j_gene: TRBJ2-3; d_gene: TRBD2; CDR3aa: CASSFTSGGGTDTQYF; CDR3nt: TGTGCCAGCAGCTTTACTAGCGGGGGGGGCACAGATACGCAGTATTTT
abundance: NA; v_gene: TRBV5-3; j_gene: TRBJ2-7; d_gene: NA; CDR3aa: CASSYRDLPYEQYF; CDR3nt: TGTGCCAGCAGCTACCGGGACTTACCTTACGAGCAGTACTTC
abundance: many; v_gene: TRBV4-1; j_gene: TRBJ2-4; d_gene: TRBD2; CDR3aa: CASSQEGLAGGLAKNIQYF; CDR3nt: TGCGCCAGCAGCCAAGAAGGACTAGCGGGGGGGCTAGCCAAAAACATTCAGTACTTC
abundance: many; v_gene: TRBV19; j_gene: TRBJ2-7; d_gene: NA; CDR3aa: CASSNGQGLTYEQYF; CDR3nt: TGTGCCAGTAGTAACGGGCAGGGCCTTACCTACGAGCAGTACTTC
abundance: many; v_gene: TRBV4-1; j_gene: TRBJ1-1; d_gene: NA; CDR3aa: CASSQDSMNTEAFF; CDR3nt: TGCGCCAGCAGCCAGGACAGTATGAACACTGAAGCTTTCTTT
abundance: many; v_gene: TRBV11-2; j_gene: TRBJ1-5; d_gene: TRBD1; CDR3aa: CASSTGTGINQPQHF; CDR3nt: TGTGCCAGCAGCACCGGGACAGGGATTAATCAGCCCCAGCATTTT
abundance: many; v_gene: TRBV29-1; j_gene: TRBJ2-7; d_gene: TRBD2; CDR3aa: CSVTGGGSYEQYF; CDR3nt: TGCAGCGTCACAGGCGGGGGCTCCTACGAGCAGTACTTC
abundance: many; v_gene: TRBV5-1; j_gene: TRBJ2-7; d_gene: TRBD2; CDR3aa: CASSLGEGLGKLEQYF; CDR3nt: TGCGCCAGCAGCTTGGGGGAGGGCCTGGGGAAGCTCGAGCAGTACTTC
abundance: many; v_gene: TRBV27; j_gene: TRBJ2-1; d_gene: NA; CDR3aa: CASSAIPHNEQFF; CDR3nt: TGTGCCAGCAGCGCGATCCCGCACAATGAGCAGTTCTTC
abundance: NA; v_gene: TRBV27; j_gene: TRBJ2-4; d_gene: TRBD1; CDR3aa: CASSLLGTENIQYF; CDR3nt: TGTGCCAGCAGTTTATTAGGGACAGAAAACATTCAGTACTTC
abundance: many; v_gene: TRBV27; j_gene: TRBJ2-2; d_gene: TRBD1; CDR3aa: CASSPTITGTATNTGELFF; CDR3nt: TGTGCCAGCAGTCCCACTATTACCGGGACAGCTACCAACACCGGGGAGCTGTTTTTT
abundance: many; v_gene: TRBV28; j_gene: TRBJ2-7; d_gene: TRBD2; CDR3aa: CASSSKELAGDPTYEQYF; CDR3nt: TGTGCCAGCAGCTCAAAGGAGCTAGCGGGAGACCCCACCTACGAGCAGTACTTC
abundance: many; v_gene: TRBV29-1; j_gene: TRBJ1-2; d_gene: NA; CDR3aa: CSVELGTGYGYTF; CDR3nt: TGCAGCGTTGAGCTGGGGACCGGCTATGGCTACACCTTC
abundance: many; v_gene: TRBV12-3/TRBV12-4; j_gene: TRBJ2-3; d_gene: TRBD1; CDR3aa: CASSPGQGAVADTQYF; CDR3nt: TGTGCCAGCAGTCCAGGCCAGGGGGCCGTAGCAGATACGCAGTATTTT
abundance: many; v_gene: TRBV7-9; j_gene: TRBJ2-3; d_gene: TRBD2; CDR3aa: CASSSVERESDTQYF; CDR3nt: TGTGCCAGCAGCTCCGTCGAGCGGGAATCAGATACGCAGTATTTT
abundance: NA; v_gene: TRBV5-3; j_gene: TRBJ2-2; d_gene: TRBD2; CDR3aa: CASSLVPGLEINTGELFF; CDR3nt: TGTGCCAGCAGCTTGGTTCCGGGACTAGAAATTAACACCGGGGAGCTGTTTTTT
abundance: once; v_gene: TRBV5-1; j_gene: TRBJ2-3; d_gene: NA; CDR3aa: CASSFWGNSAGTQYF; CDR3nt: TGCGCCAGCAGCTTCTGGGGAAACTCAGCTGGTACGCAGTATTTT
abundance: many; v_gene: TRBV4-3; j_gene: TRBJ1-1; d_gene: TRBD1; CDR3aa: CASSQEPGQTNTEAFF; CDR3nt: TGCGCCAGCAGCCAAGAACCGGGACAGACGAACACTGAAGCTTTCTTT
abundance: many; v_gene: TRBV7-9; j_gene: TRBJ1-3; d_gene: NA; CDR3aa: CAGNPPGNTIYF; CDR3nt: TGTGCCGGCAACCCGCCTGGAAACACCATATATTTT
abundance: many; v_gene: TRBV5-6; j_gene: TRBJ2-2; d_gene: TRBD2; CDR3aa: CASSFSGILNTGELFF; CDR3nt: TGTGCCAGCAGCTTTAGCGGGATCCTGAACACCGGGGAGCTGTTTTTT
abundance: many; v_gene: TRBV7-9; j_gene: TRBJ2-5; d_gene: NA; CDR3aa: CASSNQETQYF; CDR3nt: TGTGCCAGCAGCAACCAAGAGACCCAGTACTTC
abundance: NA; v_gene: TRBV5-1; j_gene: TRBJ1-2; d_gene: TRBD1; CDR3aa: CASSLEGAYYGYTF; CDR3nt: TGCGCCAGCAGCTTGGAGGGGGCGTACTATGGCTACACCTTC
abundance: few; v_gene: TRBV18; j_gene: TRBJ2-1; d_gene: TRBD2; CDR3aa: CASAGLAGGQVADNEQFF; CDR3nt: TGTGCCAGCGCGGGACTAGCGGGGGGCCAGGTGGCAGACAATGAGCAGTTCTTC